This TCR beta chain is from a study of technical replicates of blood from a handful of donors. Method: immunoSEQ multiplex PCR; TCRdb's copy keeps in-frame clones and lacks some. This sample has 65,000 to 90,000 clones; 95% to 99% occur once, and the top ten carry around 0.22%. This CDR3 region has 15 residues. Trimming removed 0 bases from V and 3 bases from J; junction bases left unmatched: 4. Germline V gene data show CDR1 as SGHRS and CDR2 as YFSETQ. Material: T cells isolated from PBMCs. The receptor comes from a human donor in good health. The chain couples TRBV5-1 to TRBJ2-7, with 9 bases matching TRBD2. The CDR3 coding sequence is TGCGCCAGCAGCTTGGATACTAGCGGGTTCTACGAGCAGTACTTC. Protein sequence: CASSLDTSGFYEQYF.